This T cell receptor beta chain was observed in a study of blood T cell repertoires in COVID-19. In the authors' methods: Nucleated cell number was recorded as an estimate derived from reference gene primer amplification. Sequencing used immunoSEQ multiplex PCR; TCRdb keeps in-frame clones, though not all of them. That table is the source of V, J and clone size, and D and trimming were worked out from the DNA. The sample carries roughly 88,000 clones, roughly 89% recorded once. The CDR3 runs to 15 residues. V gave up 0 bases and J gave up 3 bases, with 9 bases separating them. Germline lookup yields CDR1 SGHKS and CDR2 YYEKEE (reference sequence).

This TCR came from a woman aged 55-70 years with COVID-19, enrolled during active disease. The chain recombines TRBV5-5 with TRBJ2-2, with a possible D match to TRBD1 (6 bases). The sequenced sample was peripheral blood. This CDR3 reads CASSLATGDTGELFF. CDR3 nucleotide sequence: TGTGCCAGCAGCTTGGCGACAGGCGACACCGGGGAGCTGTTTTTT.